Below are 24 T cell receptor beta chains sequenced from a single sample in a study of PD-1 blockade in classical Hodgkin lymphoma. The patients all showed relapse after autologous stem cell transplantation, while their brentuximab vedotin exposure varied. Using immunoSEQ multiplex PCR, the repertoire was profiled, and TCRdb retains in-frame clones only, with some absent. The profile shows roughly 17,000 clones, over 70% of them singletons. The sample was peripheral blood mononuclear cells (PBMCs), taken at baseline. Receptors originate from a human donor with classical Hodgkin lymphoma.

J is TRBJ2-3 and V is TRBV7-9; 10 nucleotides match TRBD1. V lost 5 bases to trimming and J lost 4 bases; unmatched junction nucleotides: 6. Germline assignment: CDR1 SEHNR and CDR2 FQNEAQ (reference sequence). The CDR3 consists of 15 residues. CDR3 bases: TGTGCCAGCAGCATGACAGGGGGCTCTGCAGATACGCAGTATTTT. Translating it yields CASSMTGGSADTQYF.

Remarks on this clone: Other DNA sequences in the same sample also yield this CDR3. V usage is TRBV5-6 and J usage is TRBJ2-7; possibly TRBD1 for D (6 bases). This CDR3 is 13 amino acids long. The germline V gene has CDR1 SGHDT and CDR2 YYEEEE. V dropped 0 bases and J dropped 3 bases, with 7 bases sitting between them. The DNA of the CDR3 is TGTGCCAGCAGCTTGGGAGGGGGCTACGAGCAGTACTTC. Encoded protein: CASSLGGGYEQYF.

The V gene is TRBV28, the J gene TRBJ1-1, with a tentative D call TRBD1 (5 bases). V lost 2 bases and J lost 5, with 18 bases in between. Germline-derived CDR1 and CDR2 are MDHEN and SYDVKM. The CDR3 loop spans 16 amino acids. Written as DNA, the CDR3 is TGTGCCAGCAGTTTAGGTGTCAGGGTCCGGGGTACTGAAGCTTTCTTT. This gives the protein CASSLGVRVRGTEAFF.

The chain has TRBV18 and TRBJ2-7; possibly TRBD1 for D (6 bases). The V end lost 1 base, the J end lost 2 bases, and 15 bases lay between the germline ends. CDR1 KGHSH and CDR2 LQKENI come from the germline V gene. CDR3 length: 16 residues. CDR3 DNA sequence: TGTGCCAGCTCACCACGCTCGGTACAGGGTGCCTACGAGCAGTACTTC. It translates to CASSPRSVQGAYEQYF.

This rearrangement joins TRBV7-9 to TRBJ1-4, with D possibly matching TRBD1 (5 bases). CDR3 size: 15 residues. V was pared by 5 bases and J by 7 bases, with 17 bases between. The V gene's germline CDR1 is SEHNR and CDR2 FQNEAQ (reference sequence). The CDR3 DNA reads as TGTGCCAGCAGCCCCATCAGGGATCTAGGTGAAAAACTGTTTTTT. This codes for CASSPIRDLGEKLFF.

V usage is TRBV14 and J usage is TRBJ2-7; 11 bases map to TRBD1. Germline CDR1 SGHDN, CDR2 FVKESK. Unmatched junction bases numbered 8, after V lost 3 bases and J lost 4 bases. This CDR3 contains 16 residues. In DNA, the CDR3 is TGTGCCAGCAGCCAGTATTCCGGGACAGGGGGTTACGAGCAGTACTTC. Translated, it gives CASSQYSGTGGYEQYF.

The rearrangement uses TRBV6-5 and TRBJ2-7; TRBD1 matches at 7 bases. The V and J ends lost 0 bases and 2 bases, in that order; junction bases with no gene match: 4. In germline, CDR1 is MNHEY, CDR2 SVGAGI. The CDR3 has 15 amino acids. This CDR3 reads CASSYSTGRTYEQYF. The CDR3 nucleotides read TGTGCCAGCAGTTACTCGACAGGGCGCACCTACGAGCAGTACTTC.

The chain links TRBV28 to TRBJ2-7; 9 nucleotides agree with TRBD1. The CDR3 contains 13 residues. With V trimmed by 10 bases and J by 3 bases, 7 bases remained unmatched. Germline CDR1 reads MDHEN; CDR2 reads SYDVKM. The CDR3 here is CATRQGVNYEQYF. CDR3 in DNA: TGTGCCACCCGACAGGGGGTAAACTACGAGCAGTACTTC.

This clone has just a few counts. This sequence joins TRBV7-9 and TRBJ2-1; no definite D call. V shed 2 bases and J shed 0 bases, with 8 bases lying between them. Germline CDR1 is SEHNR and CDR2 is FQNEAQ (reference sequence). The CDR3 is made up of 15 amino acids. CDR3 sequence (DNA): TGTGCCAGCAGCTTACTGGCGAGCTCCTACAATGAGCAGTTCTTC. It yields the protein CASSLLASSYNEQFF.

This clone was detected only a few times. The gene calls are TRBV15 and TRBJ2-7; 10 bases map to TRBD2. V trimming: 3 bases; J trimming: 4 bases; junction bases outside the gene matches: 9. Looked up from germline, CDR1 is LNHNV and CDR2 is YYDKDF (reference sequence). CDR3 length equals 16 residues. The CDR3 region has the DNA TGTGCCACCAGCAGTCTAGCGGGGGCCCCAATTTACGAGCAGTACTTC. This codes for CATSSLAGAPIYEQYF.

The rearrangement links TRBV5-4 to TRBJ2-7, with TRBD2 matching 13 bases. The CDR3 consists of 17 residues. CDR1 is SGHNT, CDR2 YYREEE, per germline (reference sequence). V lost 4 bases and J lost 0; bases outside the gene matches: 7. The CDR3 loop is CASSAGLAGIRSYEQYF. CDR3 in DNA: TGTGCCAGCAGCGCGGGACTAGCGGGGATCCGCTCCTACGAGCAGTACTTC.

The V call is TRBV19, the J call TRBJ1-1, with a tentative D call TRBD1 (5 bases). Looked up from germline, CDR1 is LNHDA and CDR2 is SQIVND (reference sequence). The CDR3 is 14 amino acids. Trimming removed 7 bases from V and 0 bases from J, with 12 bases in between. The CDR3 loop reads CASMAGPVNTEAFF. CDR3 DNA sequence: TGTGCCAGTATGGCAGGGCCTGTGAACACTGAAGCTTTCTTT. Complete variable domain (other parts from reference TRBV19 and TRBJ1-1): DGGITQSPKYLFRKEGQNVTLSCEQNLNHDAMYWYRQDPGQGLRLIYYSQIVNDFQKGDIAEGYSVSREKKESFPLTVTSAQKNPTAFYLCASMAGPVNTEAFFGQGTRLTVV.

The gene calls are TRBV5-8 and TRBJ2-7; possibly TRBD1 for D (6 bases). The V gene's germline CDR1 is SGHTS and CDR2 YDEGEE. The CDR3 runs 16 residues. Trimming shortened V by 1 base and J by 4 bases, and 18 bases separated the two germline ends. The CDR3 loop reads CASSLLYGIGGYEQYF. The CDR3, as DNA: TGTGCCAGCAGCTTGTTGTATGGGATAGGGGGTTACGAGCAGTACTTC.

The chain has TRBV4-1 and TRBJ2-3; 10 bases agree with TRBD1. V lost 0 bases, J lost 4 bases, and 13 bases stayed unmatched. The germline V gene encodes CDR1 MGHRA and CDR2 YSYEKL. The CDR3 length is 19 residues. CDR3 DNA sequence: TGCGCCAGCAGCCAAGATCGGGTCTGGGGGACAGGGGATCCAGATACGCAGTATTTT. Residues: CASSQDRVWGTGDPDTQYF.

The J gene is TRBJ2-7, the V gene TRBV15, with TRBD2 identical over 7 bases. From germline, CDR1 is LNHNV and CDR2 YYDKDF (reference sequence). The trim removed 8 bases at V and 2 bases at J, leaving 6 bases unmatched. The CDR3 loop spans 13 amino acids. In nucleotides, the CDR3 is TGTGCCACCGGTCGGGGGGTTACCTACGAGCAGTACTTC. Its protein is CATGRGVTYEQYF. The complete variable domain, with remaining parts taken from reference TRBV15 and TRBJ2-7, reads DAMVIQNPRYQVTQFGKPVTLSCSQTLNHNVMYWYQQKSSQAPKLLFHYYDKDFNNEADTPDNFQSRRPNTSFCFLDIRSPGLGDTAMYLCATGRGVTYEQYFGPGTRLTVT.

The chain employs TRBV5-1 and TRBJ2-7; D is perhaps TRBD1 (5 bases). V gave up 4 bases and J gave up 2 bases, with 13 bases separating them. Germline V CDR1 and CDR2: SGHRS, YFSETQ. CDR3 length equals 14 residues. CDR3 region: CASSALQGPYEQYF. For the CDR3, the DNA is TGCGCCAGCAGCGCCCTCCAGGGCCCCTACGAGCAGTACTTC.

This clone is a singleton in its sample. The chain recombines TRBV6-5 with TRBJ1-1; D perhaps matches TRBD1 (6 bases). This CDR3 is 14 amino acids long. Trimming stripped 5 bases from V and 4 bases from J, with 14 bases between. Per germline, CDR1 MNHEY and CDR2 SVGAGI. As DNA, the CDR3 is TGTGCCAGCAGTGAGAGGGCAGGGGCCACTGAAGCTTTCTTT. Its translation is CASSERAGATEAFF.

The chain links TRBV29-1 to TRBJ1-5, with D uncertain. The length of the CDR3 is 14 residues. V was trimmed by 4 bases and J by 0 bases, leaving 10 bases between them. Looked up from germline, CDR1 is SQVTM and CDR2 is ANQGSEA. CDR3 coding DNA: TGCAGCGTTGCCGGACTCCTTAGCAATCAGCCCCAGCATTTT. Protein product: CSVAGLLSNQPQHF.

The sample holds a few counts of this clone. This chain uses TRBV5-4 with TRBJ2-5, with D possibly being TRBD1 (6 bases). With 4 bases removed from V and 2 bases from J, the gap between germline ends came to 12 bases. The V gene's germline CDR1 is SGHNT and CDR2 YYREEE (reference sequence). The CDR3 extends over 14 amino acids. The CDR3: CASSTRTDQETQYF. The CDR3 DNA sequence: TGTGCCAGCAGCACCAGGACAGATCAAGAGACCCAGTACTTC.

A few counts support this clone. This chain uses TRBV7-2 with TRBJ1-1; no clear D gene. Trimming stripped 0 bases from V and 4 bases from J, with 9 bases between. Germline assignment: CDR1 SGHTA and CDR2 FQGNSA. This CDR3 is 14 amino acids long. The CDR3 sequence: CASSLAQEVTEAFF. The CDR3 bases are TGTGCCAGCAGCTTAGCGCAGGAGGTCACTGAAGCTTTCTTT.

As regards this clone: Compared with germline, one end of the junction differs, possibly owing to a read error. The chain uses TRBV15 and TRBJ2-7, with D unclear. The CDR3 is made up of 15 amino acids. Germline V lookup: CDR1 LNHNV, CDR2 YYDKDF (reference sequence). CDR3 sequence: CATSRERNPSYEQHF. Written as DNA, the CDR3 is TGTGCCACCAGCAGAGAAAGGAATCCCTCCTACGAGCAGCACTTC.

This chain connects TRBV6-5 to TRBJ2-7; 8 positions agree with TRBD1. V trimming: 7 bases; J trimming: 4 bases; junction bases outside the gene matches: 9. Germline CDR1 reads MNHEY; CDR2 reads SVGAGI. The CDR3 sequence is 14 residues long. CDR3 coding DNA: TGTGCCAGCAAGGTAGGGACAGGAGGTTACGAGCAGTACTTC. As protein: CASKVGTGGYEQYF.

CDR3: CASSPPGISTDTQYF. In DNA, the CDR3 is TGTGCCAGCTCACCCCCAGGGATAAGCACAGATACGCAGTATTTT. The gene calls are TRBV18 and TRBJ2-3; perhaps TRBD1 as D (5 bases). Trimming shortened V by 3 bases and J by 0 bases, and 10 bases separated the two germline ends. The CDR3 is 15 residues long. Germline CDR1 and CDR2: KGHSH and LQKENI.

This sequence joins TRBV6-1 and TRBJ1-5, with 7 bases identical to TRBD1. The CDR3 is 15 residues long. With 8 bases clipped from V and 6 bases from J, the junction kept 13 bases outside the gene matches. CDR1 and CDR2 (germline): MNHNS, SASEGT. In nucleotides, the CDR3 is TGTGCCAGCGACAGGGCTGTAGGGGCTGGTCAGCCCCAGCATTTT. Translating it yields CASDRAVGAGQPQHF.